The 27 T cell receptor beta chains given below trace back to one sample, sequenced in a study of cytomegalovirus exposure and HLA in healthy donors (dated by TCRdb to about 2017). Library creation used the immunoSEQ multiplex PCR assay. A mixture of 60 forward primers for TCR Vbeta segments and 13 reverse primers for TCR Jbeta segments was used in the multiplex PCR. TCRdb holds this immuneACCESS table with in-frame rearrangements only. Some clones are missing; in checked studies, unresolved V genes explain under half, and the rest has no known cause. This sample comprises approximately 110,000 clones, 55% to 65% of them detected only once. The top ten clones comprise 3.8% of the sample. The sequenced sample consisted of PBMCs. These receptors all come from a young man in good health and CMV-seropositive.

The chain carries TRBV29-1 and TRBJ2-3, with D tentatively TRBD2 (5 bases). This CDR3 contains 12 residues. V gave up 6 bases and J gave up 6 bases, with 13 bases separating them. Germline CDR1 and CDR2: SQVTM and ANQGSEA. The CDR3 region has the DNA TGCAGCGTGGGTGCGGGTACGGATACGCAGTATTTT. This gives the protein CSVGAGTDTQYF.

The V call is TRBV10-3, the J call TRBJ2-1; TRBD2 agrees at 7 bases. V shed 4 bases and J 0 bases; nucleotides not matched to a gene: 0. The CDR3 consists of 14 residues. CDR1 is ENHRY, CDR2 SYGVKD, per germline. As DNA, the CDR3 is TGTGCCATCAGTGGCGGGGGCTCCTACAATGAGCAGTTCTTC. Residues: CAISGGGSYNEQFF.

The CDR3, as DNA: TGTGCCAGCAGTTACTCGGAGGGCAGCTTGAATTCACCCCTCCACTTT. Translation gives CASSYSEGSLNSPLHF. The rearrangement joins TRBV6-5 to TRBJ1-6; no reliable D call. This CDR3 contains 16 residues. V was shortened by 0 bases and J by 7 bases, with 13 bases between the two germline ends. CDR1 is MNHEY, CDR2 SVGAGI, per germline.

This chain links TRBV4-2 with TRBJ2-7, with unresolved D. CDR1 is LGHNA, CDR2 YNFKEQ, per germline. The V and J ends lost 0 bases and 1 base respectively, with 13 bases between them. This CDR3 is built from 16 residues. The CDR3 DNA reads TGTGCCAGCAGCCAAGATGTAGGAGCGAGGTCCTACGAGCAGTACTTC. It is translated as CASSQDVGARSYEQYF.

The chain links TRBV5-1 to TRBJ1-3, with 7 bases matching TRBD1. There are 14 residues in the CDR3. CDR1 and CDR2 from the germline V gene are SGHRS and YFSETQ. After removal of 4 bases from V and 3 bases from J, the junction contained 4 bases not matched to a gene. CDR3 in amino acids: CASSAGGSGNTIYF. CDR3 DNA: TGCGCCAGCAGCGCAGGGGGAAGTGGAAACACCATATATTTT.

The chain uses TRBV29-1 and TRBJ1-2; D perhaps matches TRBD1 (6 bases). The CDR3 contains 14 residues. The germline V gene encodes CDR1 SQVTM and CDR2 ANQGSEA. The V and J ends lost 3 bases and 2 bases respectively, with 13 bases between them. The DNA of the CDR3 is TGCAGCGTTGACGGGGACATTACAAACTATGGCTACACCTTC. Amino acids: CSVDGDITNYGYTF.

The chain carries TRBV18 and TRBJ1-1; 7 nucleotides align to TRBD1. The length of the CDR3 is 12 residues. Looked up from germline, CDR1 is KGHSH and CDR2 is LQKENI. V lost 8 bases, J lost 6 bases, and 6 bases stayed unmatched. The CDR3 reads CASLQGYPEAFF. CDR3 DNA sequence: TGTGCCAGCCTACAGGGGTATCCTGAAGCTTTCTTT. The full variable domain, with the rest looked up from reference TRBV18 and TRBJ1-1, is NAGVMQNPRHLVRRRGQEARLRCSPMKGHSHVYWYRQLPEEGLKFMVYLQKENIIDESGMPKERFSAEFPKEGPSILRIQQVVRGDSAAYFCASLQGYPEAFFGQGTRLTVV.

The chain couples TRBV19 to TRBJ1-5, with unresolved D. V dropped 3 bases and J dropped 1 base, with 13 bases sitting between them. The CDR3 length is 16 residues. The V gene's germline CDR1 is LNHDA and CDR2 SQIVND (reference sequence). The CDR3 nucleotides read TGTGCCAGTAGTATTTCAAGTGGGAGAAGCAATCAGCCCCAGCATTTT. This gives the protein CASSISSGRSNQPQHF.

V is TRBV11-3 and J is TRBJ2-7, with D tentatively TRBD1 (6 bases). Germline loops: CDR1 SGHNT, CDR2 YENEEA. The CDR3 is 13 residues long. V was pared by 4 bases and J by 7 bases, with 14 bases between. CDR3 sequence: CASSSTGLGEQYF. The DNA for the CDR3 is TGTGCCAGCAGCTCGACAGGTTTGGGAGAGCAGTACTTC.

The chain combines TRBV2 with TRBJ2-5, with D possibly matching TRBD2 (5 bases). This CDR3 is built from 12 residues. The V gene lost 8 bases and the J gene lost 5 bases, with 12 bases spanning the gap. CDR1 and CDR2 from the germline V gene are SNHLY and FYNNEI. CDR3 sequence: CASGRTWETQYF. The CDR3, as DNA: TGTGCCAGCGGCCGGACTTGGGAGACCCAGTACTTC.

This chain links TRBV19 with TRBJ1-1; 8 nucleotides line up with TRBD1. The germline gives CDR1 LNHDA, CDR2 SQIVND (reference sequence). V lost 7 bases to trimming and J lost 5 bases; unmatched junction nucleotides: 3. The CDR3 covers 12 residues. CDR3 protein: CASTGGITEAFF. The CDR3 DNA follows: TGTGCCAGTACAGGGGGCATAACTGAAGCTTTCTTT.

The chain joins TRBV4-1 to TRBJ2-2; possible D gene TRBD1, 6 bases. Trimming removed 5 bases at V and 3 bases at J, with 10 bases between. Germline assignment: CDR1 MGHRA and CDR2 YSYEKL. CDR3 length equals 14 residues. The CDR3 DNA sequence: TGCGCCAGCAGCTTCCGGACAGACACCGGGGAGCTGTTTTTT. Protein product: CASSFRTDTGELFF.

V is TRBV5-6 and J is TRBJ2-1; D is possibly TRBD2 (6 bases). This CDR3 has 12 amino acids. V lost 0 bases, J lost 8 bases, and 6 bases lay in between. The germline V gene has CDR1 SGHDT and CDR2 YYEEEE. This chain's CDR3 is CASSLAGDEQFF. The CDR3 DNA reads as TGTGCCAGCAGCTTGGCGGGAGATGAGCAGTTCTTC.

V and J are TRBV7-9 and TRBJ1-1; 7 bases are a match to TRBD1. CDR3 size: 14 residues. The trim removed 2 bases at V and 11 bases at J, leaving 11 bases unmatched. Germline V gene data show CDR1 as SEHNR and CDR2 as FQNEAQ (reference sequence). CDR3 DNA: TGTGCCAGCAGCTTATCCGGGACAGTAGTACAGGCTTTCTTT. Encoded protein: CASSLSGTVVQAFF.

The table lists this clone with a few counts. The chain couples TRBV19 to TRBJ1-2; 8 bases align to TRBD1. Losses at the gene ends were 3 bases for V and 8 bases for J; bases not matched to a gene: 8. This CDR3 spans 14 amino acids. Germline V lookup: CDR1 LNHDA, CDR2 SQIVND (reference sequence). CDR3 in amino acids: CASSIGQGAEGYTF. The CDR3 nucleotides read TGTGCCAGTAGTATCGGTCAGGGGGCCGAGGGCTACACCTTC.

Only a few counts were recorded for this clone. This sequence joins TRBV21-1 and TRBJ2-7; TRBD2, as called in the table, went unchecked against the DNA. TRBV21-1 is recorded as a pseudogene. The CDR3 covers 18 residues. CDR3 in DNA: TGTGCCAGCAGCAAATCACCGGGACTAGCGGATGACTCCTACGAGCAGTACTTC. Translating it yields CASSKSPGLADDSYEQYF.

This chain links TRBV6-5 with TRBJ1-6; D perhaps matches TRBD1 (6 bases). The CDR3 consists of 13 residues. V was cut by 5 bases and J by 8 bases, with 10 bases left in between. Germline V lookup: CDR1 MNHEY, CDR2 SVGAGI. The CDR3 bases are TGTGCCAGCAGTACCTACAGGGATTCACCCCTCCACTTT. It specifies CASSTYRDSPLHF.

This clone was found a few times. The rearrangement joins TRBV6-5 to TRBJ1-1; D is uncertain. Germline CDR1 MNHEY, CDR2 SVGAGI. CDR3 length equals 11 residues. Trimming took off 2 bases at V and 6 bases at J, with 4 bases between the two ends. CDR3 sequence reads: CASSYQSEAFF. CDR3 bases: TGTGCCAGCAGTTACCAATCTGAAGCTTTCTTT.

The V and J genes are TRBV6-5 and TRBJ2-5; D not certain. Per the germline V gene, CDR1 is MNHEY and CDR2 is SVGAGI. CDR3 length equals 14 residues. Trimming stripped 0 bases from V and 1 base from J, with 6 bases between. Here the CDR3 reads CASSYSNSQETQYF. Here the CDR3 DNA reads TGTGCCAGCAGTTACTCGAACAGCCAAGAGACCCAGTACTTC.

This clone has just a few counts. The chain is built from TRBV18 and TRBJ2-3; D is unclear. Trimming took 3 bases from V and 10 from J, leaving 14 bases between them. CDR1 and CDR2 from the germline V gene are KGHSH and LQKENI. This CDR3 region has 13 residues. The CDR3 protein is CASSPVTTPPQYF. CDR3 DNA: TGTGCCAGCTCACCGGTAACGACACCCCCGCAGTATTTT.

About this clone itself: The germline gene is not matched at one end of the junction; a read error may be the cause. V and J are TRBV7-7 and TRBJ2-3; 8 nucleotides align to TRBD1. The germline V gene has CDR1 SSHAT and CDR2 FNYEAQ (reference sequence). CDR3 length equals 14 residues. CDR3 in amino acids: CASSSTGVTDTQYF. As DNA, the CDR3 is TGTGCTAGCAGTTCGACAGGGGTGACAGATACGCAGTATTTT. Looking up the rest from reference TRBV7-7 and TRBJ2-3 gives the full variable domain: GAGVSQSPRYKVTKRGQDVTLRCDPISSHATLYWYQQALGQGPEFLTYFNYEAQPDKSGLPSDRFSAERPEGSISTLTIQRTEQRDSAMYRCASSSTGVTDTQYFGPGTRLTVL.

This clone was detected once. The chain employs TRBV11-3 and TRBJ2-5, with TRBD2 matching 8 bases. The CDR3 length is 14 residues. CDR1 SGHNT and CDR2 YENEEA come from the germline V gene. V lost 4 bases to trimming and J lost 5 bases; unmatched junction nucleotides: 6. The CDR3 DNA reads as TGTGCCAGCAGCTCGGGGGGGCTTTATGAGACCCAGTACTTC. It codes for CASSSGGLYETQYF.

The chain recombines TRBV7-2 with TRBJ2-3, with D tentatively TRBD2 (7 bases). Trimming removed 7 bases at V and 6 bases at J, with 17 bases between. The CDR3 is made up of 14 amino acids. Germline V gene data show CDR1 as SGHTA and CDR2 as FQGNSA. The CDR3 DNA follows: TGTGCCAGCACTTCGGTGGCGGGGGCGGATACGCAGTATTTT. Residues: CASTSVAGADTQYF.

The V call is TRBV13, the J call TRBJ2-5, with 10 bases aligning to TRBD1. The J call may be mistaken, given a closer DNA end match to TRBJ2-7. Germline V gene sequence: CDR1 PRHDT, CDR2 FYEKMQ (reference sequence). The CDR3 has 16 residues. In DNA form, the CDR3 reads TGTGCCAGCAGCTCTTCCGGGACAGGGGATTTCTACGAGCAGTACTTC. Translated, it gives CASSSSGTGDFYEQYF.

The chain couples TRBV5-4 to TRBJ2-6, with D perhaps matching TRBD1 (7 bases). This CDR3 contains 19 residues. Germline-derived CDR1 and CDR2 are SGHNT and YYREEE (reference sequence). Trimming cost V 4 bases and J 2 bases, with 22 bases left between them. Here the CDR3 reads CASSHAGQRAGTGANVLTF. The CDR3 region has the DNA TGTGCCAGCAGCCATGCGGGACAGCGGGCAGGGACTGGGGCCAACGTCCTGACTTTC.

Only a few counts were recorded for this clone. CDR3 region: CSVYWTDTEAFF. In nucleotides, the CDR3 is TGCAGCGTCTATTGGACAGACACTGAAGCTTTCTTT. This chain joins TRBV29-1 and TRBJ1-1; TRBD1 is a possible D gene (6 bases). The germline gives CDR1 SQVTM, CDR2 ANQGSEA. Trimming removed 6 bases from V and 3 bases from J, with 11 bases in between. The CDR3 consists of 12 residues.

The V call is TRBV5-1, the J call TRBJ2-5; TRBD2 matches at 13 bases. V gave up 0 bases and J gave up 3 bases; unmatched junction bases: 5. In germline, CDR1 is SGHRS, CDR2 YFSETQ. The CDR3 is made up of 17 amino acids. The CDR3 loop is CASSLVLAGGPKETQYF. Here the CDR3 DNA reads TGCGCCAGCAGCTTGGTACTAGCGGGGGGGCCCAAAGAGACCCAGTACTTC.